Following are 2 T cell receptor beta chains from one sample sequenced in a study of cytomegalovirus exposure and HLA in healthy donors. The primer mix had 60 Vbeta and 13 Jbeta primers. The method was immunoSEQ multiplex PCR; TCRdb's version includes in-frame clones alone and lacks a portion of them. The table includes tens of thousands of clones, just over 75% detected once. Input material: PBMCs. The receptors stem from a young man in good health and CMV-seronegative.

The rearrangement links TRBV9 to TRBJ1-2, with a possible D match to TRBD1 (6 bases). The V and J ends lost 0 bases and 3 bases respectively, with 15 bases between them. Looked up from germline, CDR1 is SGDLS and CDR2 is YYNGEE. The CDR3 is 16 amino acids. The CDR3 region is CASSVAGRGADYGYTF. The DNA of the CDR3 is TGTGCCAGCAGCGTAGCTGGTCGGGGGGCGGACTATGGCTACACCTTC.

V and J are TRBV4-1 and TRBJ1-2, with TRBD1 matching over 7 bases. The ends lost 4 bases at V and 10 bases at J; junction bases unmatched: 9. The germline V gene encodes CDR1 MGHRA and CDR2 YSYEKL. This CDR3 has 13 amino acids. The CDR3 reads CASSLDREYVYTF. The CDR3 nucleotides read TGCGCCAGCAGCCTCGACAGGGAATACGTCTACACCTTC.